Presented here are 23 T cell receptor beta chains from one specimen sequenced in a study of cytomegalovirus exposure and HLA in healthy donors. Primers for the PCR totalled 60 Vbeta and 13 Jbeta. TCRdb's table, derived via immunoSEQ multiplex PCR, lists solely in-frame clones and lacks some. The table records 160,000 or so clones, around four fifths of them present only once. The sequencing input was PBMCs. Receptor source: a woman under 30 in good health and CMV-seronegative.

The gene calls are TRBV5-1 and TRBJ2-7; 12 bases line up with TRBD2. The V gene end was trimmed by 1 base and the J gene end by 1 base; junction bases not matched to a gene: 3. This CDR3 contains 16 residues. CDR1 and CDR2 (germline): SGHRS, YFSETQ. The CDR3, as DNA: TGCGCCAGCAGCTTGAGACTAGCGGGGGAGTCCTACGAGCAGTACTTC. It is translated as CASSLRLAGESYEQYF. The full variable domain, its missing parts supplied by reference TRBV5-1 and TRBJ2-7, is KAGVTQTPRYLIKTRGQQVTLSCSPISGHRSVSWYQQTPGQGLQFLFEYFSETQRNKGNFPGRFSGRQFSNSRSEMNVSTLELGDSALYLCASSLRLAGESYEQYFGPGTRLTVT.

This chain links TRBV5-1 with TRBJ1-2; D may be TRBD1 (6 bases). The CDR3 contains 17 residues. CDR1 and CDR2 from the germline V gene are SGHRS and YFSETQ. The ends were cut back, 0 bases at V and 1 base at J, with 16 bases in the middle. CDR3 sequence: CASSLGLLGTHNYGYTF. In DNA form, the CDR3 reads TGCGCCAGCAGCTTGGGACTTCTAGGGACACATAACTATGGCTACACCTTC.

Only one count was recorded for this clone. The gene calls are TRBV6-1 and TRBJ1-1; tentatively, D is TRBD1 (5 bases). CDR3 length equals 13 residues. Germline lookup yields CDR1 MNHNS and CDR2 SASEGT. The ends were cut back, 7 bases at V and 0 bases at J, with 9 bases in the middle. The CDR3 loop reads CASKEQVNTEAFF. The CDR3 DNA sequence: TGTGCCAGCAAAGAACAGGTGAACACTGAAGCTTTCTTT.

Here the CDR3 reads CAISETSLRQYF. The CDR3 nucleotides read TGTGCCATCAGTGAGACCTCCCTCAGGCAGTACTTC. The chain carries TRBV10-3 and TRBJ2-5, with D hard to call. Germline CDR1 reads ENHRY; CDR2 reads SYGVKD. The CDR3 covers 12 residues. The V gene lost 2 bases and the J gene lost 11 bases, with 12 bases spanning the gap.

The CDR3 sequence is CASSPRTGGSAEAFF. DNA of the CDR3: TGTGCCAGCAGCCCCCGGACAGGGGGCAGCGCTGAAGCTTTCTTT. V and J are TRBV7-9 and TRBJ1-1, with 11 bases fitting TRBD1. Germline V gives CDR1 SEHNR, CDR2 FQNEAQ (reference sequence). The CDR3 has 15 amino acids. V was clipped by 5 bases and J by 6 bases; unmatched bases: 8.

The V and J genes are TRBV6-5 and TRBJ1-1; no reliable D call. Germline CDR1 MNHEY, CDR2 SVGAGI. The CDR3 length is 11 residues. Trimming stripped 6 bases from V and 3 bases from J, with 5 bases between. The CDR3 loop reads CASSFHTEAFF. The CDR3 DNA follows: TGTGCCAGCAGCTTCCACACTGAAGCTTTCTTT.

The DNA for the CDR3 is TGCAGCGTTGTGGGCGGGTACACAGATACGCAGTATTTT. Translating it yields CSVVGGYTDTQYF. The chain carries TRBV29-1 and TRBJ2-3; maybe TRBD2 (5 bases). The CDR3 runs to 13 residues. In germline, CDR1 is SQVTM, CDR2 ANQGSEA. Trimming left V 4 bases short and J 2 bases short, with 10 bases between.

The gene calls are TRBV28 and TRBJ2-7; 8 bases align to TRBD1. The CDR3 contains 12 residues. The trim removed 6 bases at V and 8 bases at J, leaving 6 bases unmatched. Looked up from germline, CDR1 is MDHEN and CDR2 is SYDVKM. The CDR3 DNA follows: TGTGCCAGCAGAGCCGGACAGGGACAGCAGTACTTC. Its translation is CASRAGQGQQYF.

DNA for the CDR3: TGCAGTGCGGTAAGCGTAGATACGCAGTATTTT. It is translated as CSAVSVDTQYF. This chain links TRBV20-1 with TRBJ2-3; D gene ambiguous. This CDR3 spans 11 amino acids. The germline CDR1 and CDR2 sequences are DFQATT and SNEGSKA (reference sequence). Deletions cut 6 bases from V and 5 bases from J, with 9 bases between.

This clone was counted only a few times. V usage is TRBV7-8 and J usage is TRBJ1-1, with a possible D match to TRBD1 (6 bases). The ends were cut back, 6 bases at V and 3 bases at J, with 11 bases in the middle. Germline lookup yields CDR1 SGHVS and CDR2 FQNEAQ. There are 13 residues in the CDR3. In DNA form, the CDR3 reads TGTGCCAGCAGACTGGACAGCTACACTGAAGCTTTCTTT. Its translation: CASRLDSYTEAFF.

CDR3 sequence reads: CSVIPYTEAFF. The CDR3 nucleotides read TGCAGTGTAATCCCGTACACTGAAGCTTTCTTT. The gene calls are TRBV20-1 and TRBJ1-1; D remains unclear. The CDR3 spans 11 residues. Germline loops: CDR1 DFQATT, CDR2 SNEGSKA (reference sequence). Trimming removed 7 bases at V and 3 bases at J, with 9 bases between.

The rearrangement uses TRBV6-4 and TRBJ1-1; 11 bases are a match to TRBD1. CDR1 and CDR2 (germline): MRHNA, SNTAGT. The V gene end was trimmed by 3 bases and the J gene end by 5 bases; junction bases not matched to a gene: 8. The CDR3 totals 16 residues. The CDR3 is CASSEEGGQGGTEAFF. CDR3 in DNA: TGTGCCAGCAGTGAAGAGGGGGGACAGGGGGGAACTGAAGCTTTCTTT.

This rearrangement joins TRBV11-3 to TRBJ2-7, with 12 nucleotides matching TRBD2. After removal of 3 bases from V and 4 bases from J, the junction contained 13 bases not matched to a gene. This CDR3 has 18 amino acids. Germline V gene sequence: CDR1 SGHNT, CDR2 YENEEA. CDR3 sequence (DNA): TGTGCCAGCAGCTTCCCGTTAAGACTAGCGGGGGAACCATACGAGCAGTACTTC. Translating gives CASSFPLRLAGEPYEQYF.

This clone showed up just once. The chain links TRBV19 to TRBJ1-1; maybe TRBD1 (6 bases). V lost 3 bases and J lost 5, with 22 bases in between. In germline, CDR1 is LNHDA, CDR2 SQIVND (reference sequence). The CDR3 length is 17 residues. CDR3 loop: CASSIRWTVGGRTEAFF. Written as DNA, the CDR3 is TGTGCCAGTAGTATTAGATGGACAGTCGGCGGAAGGACTGAAGCTTTCTTT.

For the CDR3, the DNA is TGCAGCGTCGCCCCGGGGGTCAACACAGATACGCAGTATTTT. Amino acid sequence: CSVAPGVNTDTQYF. The V gene is TRBV29-1, the J gene TRBJ2-3, with D maybe TRBD2 (6 bases). The CDR3 loop spans 14 amino acids. Deletions cut 6 bases from V and 2 bases from J, with 15 bases between. CDR1 and CDR2 from the germline V gene are SQVTM and ANQGSEA.

The chain links TRBV27 to TRBJ2-4; TRBD2 matches at 15 bases. Germline V gene data show CDR1 as MNHEY and CDR2 as SMNVEV (reference sequence). The length of the CDR3 is 18 residues. J lost 5 bases, V lost 1 base, and 6 bases had no gene match. The CDR3 DNA follows: TGTGCCAGCAGTTTATGGGGGACTAGCGGGGGGCCCCAAAACATTCAGTACTTC. Translation gives CASSLWGTSGGPQNIQYF.

This chain connects TRBV6-5 to TRBJ2-2, with TRBD1 matching over 8 bases. The germline gives CDR1 MNHEY, CDR2 SVGAGI. CDR3 length equals 14 residues. The ends lost 5 bases at V and 9 bases at J; junction bases unmatched: 8. The DNA for the CDR3 is TGTGCCAGCAGTGAGGACAGGGTCGCCCGGGAGCTGTTTTTT. Translated, it gives CASSEDRVARELFF.

V is TRBV30 and J is TRBJ1-2; tentatively, D is TRBD1 (5 bases). CDR3 length: 13 residues. The V and J ends lost 3 bases and 8 bases respectively, with 16 bases between them. CDR1 and CDR2 (germline): GTSNPN, SVGIG (reference sequence). CDR3 amino acids: CAWRQVIRGGYTF. The CDR3 region has the DNA TGTGCCTGGAGACAGGTAATCAGAGGAGGCTACACCTTC.

This clone was detected only once. J is TRBJ1-2 and V is TRBV28, with 9 bases lining up with TRBD1. CDR1 is MDHEN, CDR2 SYDVKM, per germline. J lost 8 bases, V lost 3 bases, and 10 bases had no gene match. CDR3 length equals 15 residues. The CDR3: CASSFELGQGGGYTF. Written as DNA, the CDR3 is TGTGCCAGCAGTTTTGAGTTGGGACAGGGAGGCGGCTACACCTTC.

This sequence joins TRBV6-4 and TRBJ1-2, with D possibly TRBD1 on 6 matching bases. Germline CDR1 and CDR2: MRHNA and SNTAGT. CDR3 length: 17 residues. Trimming shortened V by 5 bases and J by 1 base, and 20 bases separated the two germline ends. This CDR3 reads CASSPAQGTPHNYGYTF. The CDR3 nucleotides are TGTGCCAGCAGTCCAGCTCAGGGGACACCTCATAACTATGGCTACACCTTC.

The chain has TRBV6-1 and TRBJ2-3, with 14 bases aligning to TRBD2. This CDR3 is 15 amino acids long. Looked up from germline, CDR1 is MNHNS and CDR2 is SASEGT. J was trimmed by 6 bases and V by 1 base; bases with no gene match: 0. CDR3 in amino acids: CASSEGTSGGDTQYF. The CDR3 DNA follows: TGTGCCAGCAGTGAAGGGACTAGCGGGGGGGATACGCAGTATTTT.

V usage is TRBV5-6 and J usage is TRBJ1-4; D may be TRBD1 (5 bases). The CDR3 is made up of 17 amino acids. CDR1 is SGHDT and CDR2 is YYEEEE in the germline V gene. Trimming took off 1 base at V and 3 bases at J, with 16 bases between the two ends. Written as DNA, the CDR3 is TGTGCCAGCAGCTTGCAGGGTCAGCCATCTGCTAATGAAAAACTGTTTTTT. It is translated as CASSLQGQPSANEKLFF.

This clone was counted between two and nine times. The chain links TRBV19 to TRBJ1-5; D is unresolved. Trimming removed 3 bases from V and 8 bases from J, with 20 bases in between. The CDR3 length is 16 residues. CDR1 is LNHDA and CDR2 is SQIVND in the germline V gene (reference sequence). Written as DNA, the CDR3 is TGTGCCAGTAGTATGTGGGGTGCGCAATCGGGGAAGCCCCAGCATTTT. Protein sequence: CASSMWGAQSGKPQHF.